Each of the 21 T cell receptor beta chains below was sequenced from the same sample in a study of cytomegalovirus exposure and HLA in healthy donors. The primer mix had 60 Vbeta and 13 Jbeta primers. The protocol was immunoSEQ multiplex PCR, while the TCRdb copy is restricted to in-frame clones and leaves out a portion. Among 150,000 or so clones listed, over 75% were seen once. The sequencing sample was made of PBMCs. The source of these receptors is a man aged 50-59 years in good health and CMV-seropositive.

This clone was seen only once. V usage is TRBV7-9 and J usage is TRBJ1-1, with a tentative D call TRBD1 (6 bases). V gave up 5 bases and J gave up 2 bases, with 15 bases separating them. In germline, CDR1 is SEHNR, CDR2 FQNEAQ (reference sequence). CDR3 length: 15 amino acids. CDR3 in DNA: TGTGCCAGCAGCCCTCAACTACAGGGAAACACTGAAGCTTTCTTT. Its translation: CASSPQLQGNTEAFF.

V gene TRBV6-4 combines with J gene TRBJ1-1, with D possibly matching TRBD1 (6 bases). Germline CDR1 is MRHNA and CDR2 is SNTAGT. V was trimmed by 6 bases and J by 1 base, leaving 12 bases between them. There are 14 residues in the CDR3. As DNA, the CDR3 is TGTGCCAGCAGGCCAGGGGTAGAGAACACTGAAGCTTTCTTT. Residues: CASRPGVENTEAFF.

In regard to this clone: Different DNA sequences within this sample yield the same CDR3. The V and J genes are TRBV29-1 and TRBJ2-1, with D perhaps matching TRBD2 (6 bases). The V end was cut by 3 bases, the J end by 7 bases, with 7 bases between. The CDR3 is made up of 11 amino acids. Germline CDR1 and CDR2: SQVTM and ANQGSEA. The CDR3 nucleotides read TGCAGCGTTGACGGGGGAAATGAGCAGTTCTTC. This gives the protein CSVDGGNEQFF.

V gene TRBV4-1 combines with J gene TRBJ2-6; 8 nucleotides match TRBD2. Germline CDR1 reads MGHRA; CDR2 reads YSYEKL. The junction had 2 bases not matched to a gene; V was cut back by 1 base and J by 0 bases. The CDR3 extends over 17 amino acids. CDR3 coding DNA: TGCGCCAGCAGCCAAGCGCGGGGGGCCTCTGGGGCCAACGTCCTGACTTTC. Translating gives CASSQARGASGANVLTF.

This clone has a handful of counts. The rearrangement joins TRBV4-2 to TRBJ2-3, with 8 positions matching TRBD1. Germline V gene lookup returns CDR1 LGHNA and CDR2 YNFKEQ. This CDR3 contains 18 residues. V lost 1 base to trimming and J lost 0 bases; unmatched junction nucleotides: 9. The CDR3 region is CASSQGTGGLVSTDTQYF. Written as DNA, the CDR3 is TGTGCCAGCAGCCAAGGAACAGGGGGTTTAGTAAGCACAGATACGCAGTATTTT.

The chain combines TRBV5-1 with TRBJ2-3; TRBD2 aligns across 8 bases. This CDR3 contains 16 residues. The trim removed 5 bases at V and 0 bases at J, leaving 8 bases unmatched. Germline CDR1 reads SGHRS; CDR2 reads YFSETQ. Written as DNA, the CDR3 is TGCGCCAGCAGTCGTCTAGCGGGCGGAAGCACAGATACGCAGTATTTT. Protein product: CASSRLAGGSTDTQYF. The whole variable domain, remainder taken from reference TRBV5-1 and TRBJ2-3, is KAGVTQTPRYLIKTRGQQVTLSCSPISGHRSVSWYQQTPGQGLQFLFEYFSETQRNKGNFPGRFSGRQFSNSRSEMNVSTLELGDSALYLCASSRLAGGSTDTQYFGPGTRLTVL.

This clone was found once. V usage is TRBV15 and J usage is TRBJ2-1; 11 nucleotides align to TRBD2. The germline V gene has CDR1 LNHNV and CDR2 YYDKDF (reference sequence). The CDR3 covers 16 residues. The V and J ends lost 1 base and 4 bases, in that order; junction bases with no gene match: 3. Written as DNA, the CDR3 is TGTGCCACCAGCAGAGGACTAGCGGGGAGATACAATGAGCAGTTCTTC. It encodes CATSRGLAGRYNEQFF.

V usage is TRBV7-9 and J usage is TRBJ1-1; maybe TRBD1 (5 bases). CDR3 length: 13 amino acids. V was trimmed by 7 bases and J by 2 bases, leaving 11 bases between them. The germline V gene encodes CDR1 SEHNR and CDR2 FQNEAQ (reference sequence). CDR3 protein: CASTWGENTEAFF. CDR3 in DNA: TGTGCCAGCACCTGGGGGGAAAACACTGAAGCTTTCTTT. Drawing the rest from reference TRBV7-9 and TRBJ1-1, the complete variable domain is DTGVSQNPRHKITKRGQNVTFRCDPISEHNRLYWYRQTLGQGPEFLTYFQNEAQLEKSRLLSDRFSAERPKGSFSTLEIQRTEQGDSAMYLCASTWGENTEAFFGQGTRLTVV.

The rearrangement links TRBV6-6 to TRBJ1-2; D is possibly TRBD1 (5 bases). The germline gives CDR1 MNHNY, CDR2 SVGAGI (reference sequence). The CDR3 covers 14 residues. Deletions cut 9 bases from V and 0 bases from J, with 14 bases between. CDR3 sequence reads: CASSGTSANYGYTF. The CDR3 DNA follows: TGTGCCAGTAGCGGGACGTCTGCTAACTATGGCTACACCTTC.

This chain connects TRBV27 to TRBJ1-4, with 9 nucleotides matching TRBD1. The CDR3 extends over 16 amino acids. The junction had 9 bases not matched to a gene; V was cut back by 3 bases and J by 7 bases. Germline V CDR1 and CDR2: MNHEY, SMNVEV (reference sequence). CDR3: CASSFHWDREGEKLFF. CDR3 sequence (DNA): TGTGCCAGCAGTTTTCATTGGGACAGGGAAGGTGAAAAACTGTTTTTT.

This rearrangement joins TRBV19 to TRBJ2-1; D remains ambiguous. Germline lookup yields CDR1 LNHDA and CDR2 SQIVND (reference sequence). CDR3 length: 15 residues. V was clipped by 2 bases and J by 7 bases, with 15 bases between them. The CDR3 reads CASSIYIPPVNEQFF. The CDR3 region has the DNA TGTGCCAGTAGTATATATATCCCCCCCGTTAATGAGCAGTTCTTC.

In this sample, this clone turned up once. The chain joins TRBV5-4 to TRBJ1-3; D gene unclear. Germline V gives CDR1 SGHNT, CDR2 YYREEE (reference sequence). The length of the CDR3 is 18 residues. V dropped 1 base and J dropped 0 bases, with 17 bases sitting between them. The DNA of the CDR3 is TGTGCCAGCAGCTTGTATGGTGGAGGCTTAGACTCTGGAAACACCATATATTTT. Encoded protein: CASSLYGGGLDSGNTIYF.

The J gene is TRBJ2-7, the V gene TRBV23-1; D may be TRBD1 (6 bases). TRBV23-1 qualifies as an ORF whose function is uncertain. The V end lost 3 bases, the J end lost 2 bases, and 29 bases lay between the germline ends. The CDR3 runs to 20 residues. The CDR3 protein is CASSHPIGAGALPSAYEQYF. The CDR3, as DNA: TGCGCCAGCAGTCACCCCATAGGGGCAGGGGCACTTCCCTCTGCCTACGAGCAGTACTTC.

The V gene is TRBV4-1, the J gene TRBJ2-7; 11 nucleotides align to TRBD2. The CDR3 contains 15 residues. V lost 5 bases to trimming and J lost 3 bases; unmatched junction nucleotides: 6. Per germline, CDR1 MGHRA and CDR2 YSYEKL. The CDR3 spells CASSYSTSGVYEQYF. In DNA form, the CDR3 reads TGCGCCAGCAGCTATTCGACTAGCGGGGTCTACGAGCAGTACTTC.

The chain is built from TRBV5-1 and TRBJ2-7; TRBD2 matches at 9 bases. Germline CDR1 and CDR2: SGHRS and YFSETQ. The CDR3 totals 15 residues. V lost 4 bases and J lost 0; bases outside the gene matches: 5. The CDR3 protein is CASSPSGGLSYEQYF. The CDR3, as DNA: TGCGCCAGCAGCCCAAGCGGGGGGCTCTCCTACGAGCAGTACTTC.

The rearrangement links TRBV7-3 to TRBJ2-2; D possibly corresponds to TRBD1 (6 bases). The CDR3 sequence is 16 residues long. V shed 5 bases and J shed 7 bases, with 20 bases lying between them. In germline, CDR1 is SGHTA, CDR2 FQGTGA. For the CDR3, the DNA is TGTGCCAGCAGCCCAGGGGCCTTCCTAGGGGTCGGGGAGCTGTTTTTT. Encoded protein: CASSPGAFLGVGELFF.

V is TRBV27 and J is TRBJ1-4; tentatively, D is TRBD1 (5 bases). The CDR3 consists of 14 residues. The V end lost 6 bases, the J end lost 4 bases, and 12 bases lay between the germline ends. CDR1 and CDR2 (germline): MNHEY, SMNVEV (reference sequence). For the CDR3, the DNA is TGTGCCAGCAGCGTAGGGGACTTTAATGAAAAACTGTTTTTT. This codes for CASSVGDFNEKLFF.

The chain couples TRBV7-8 to TRBJ1-2; 7 nucleotides align to TRBD1. V shed 2 bases and J 7 bases; nucleotides not matched to a gene: 13. The CDR3 has 16 amino acids. The germline V gene has CDR1 SGHVS and CDR2 FQNEAQ. CDR3 sequence reads: CASSLSRDRVGAGYTF. The CDR3 nucleotides are TGTGCCAGCAGCTTAAGTCGTGACAGGGTTGGTGCTGGCTACACCTTC.

V and J are TRBV10-3 and TRBJ2-3; 10 nucleotides agree with TRBD2. V lost 3 bases and J lost 2; bases outside the gene matches: 5. CDR1 is ENHRY and CDR2 is SYGVKD in the germline V gene. The CDR3 runs to 16 residues. The CDR3 coding sequence is TGTGCCATCAGTGACCGGACTAGCGGTTTCACAGATACGCAGTATTTT. Its translation is CAISDRTSGFTDTQYF.

The chain employs TRBV5-1 and TRBJ2-1; 9 nucleotides agree with TRBD2. CDR1 is SGHRS and CDR2 is YFSETQ in the germline V gene. The ends lost 2 bases at V and 6 bases at J; junction bases unmatched: 6. The CDR3 is made up of 15 amino acids. This chain's CDR3 is CASSFVAGDSNEQFF. The CDR3 DNA is TGCGCCAGCAGCTTTGTAGCGGGGGATAGCAATGAGCAGTTCTTC.

This clone was found a few times. The chain recombines TRBV7-2 with TRBJ1-2, with no clear D. Germline CDR1 reads SGHTA; CDR2 reads FQGNSA. V lost 0 bases and J lost 8, with 10 bases in between. The CDR3 length is 13 residues. The CDR3 region has the DNA TGTGCCAGCAGCTTAGCGTTTTCAAGCGGCTACACCTTC. Encoded protein: CASSLAFSSGYTF.